This TCR beta chain was recorded in a study of blood T cell repertoires in COVID-19. For the study at large: Donors in the United States, Italy and Spain gave samples during acute or convalescent COVID-19. In each case, the material was cDNA or gDNA derived from T cells, B-cell-depleted T cells, or PBMCs.

The CDR3 spans 14 residues. Germline V gene data show CDR1 as SQVTM and CDR2 as ANQGSEA. V gave up 3 bases and J gave up 2 bases, with 13 bases separating them. Assay used: immunoSEQ multiplex PCR; TCRdb lists only in-frame clones, some missing. Of 150,000 to 200,000 clones listed, 70% to 85% are singletons. The sample consisted of peripheral blood. The receptor's source is an elderly woman with acute or convalescent COVID-19. The chain combines TRBV29-1 with TRBJ1-1; the D gene is possibly TRBD1 (6 bases). CDR3 DNA sequence: TGCAGCGTTGACTTACAGGGTCCCAACACTGAAGCTTTCTTT. Amino acids: CSVDLQGPNTEAFF. Combining the CDR3 with reference TRBV29-1 and TRBJ1-1 gives the whole variable domain SAVISQKPSRDICQRGTSLTIQCQVDSQVTMMFWYRQQPGQSLTLIATANQGSEATYESGFVIDKFPISRPNLTFSTLTVSNMSPEDSSIYLCSVDLQGPNTEAFFGQGTRLTVV.